This T cell receptor beta chain appears in the sequencing data of a study of shared T cell receptors in the human thymus. Sequenced by immunoSEQ multiplex PCR; TCRdb stores in-frame clones only, minus some. The table records roughly 550,000 clones, 78% of them present only once. CDR1 is SNHLY and CDR2 is FYNNEI in the germline V gene. The CDR3 has 11 residues. Between the trimmed V and J ends, which lost 10 bases and 7 bases, there was a span of 13 bases. This sample also appeared in a second study, on human thymus T cells. Per that study: Corrective surgery for congenital heart defects was being performed on the healthy Finnish infants who were the donors. Surgeons resected thymus tissue during corrective heart surgery. Thymic and blood repertoires seemed to show skewed V and J gene use. Unrelated individuals had highly overlapping thymic repertoires, as reported in related research.

The V call is TRBV2, the J call TRBJ2-5, with D perhaps matching TRBD2 (7 bases). The sequenced sample consisted of thymocytes. The source of this sequence is a boy younger than two with a congenital heart defect. CDR3 loop: CANARGGTQYF. The DNA for the CDR3 is TGTGCCAACGCTAGGGGGGGGACCCAGTACTTC.